Below, 25 T cell receptor beta chains from the same sample are listed, as sequenced in a study of cytomegalovirus exposure and HLA in healthy donors. The study ran its PCR with 60 Vbeta and 13 Jbeta primers. Sequencing was performed with immunoSEQ multiplex PCR; in TCRdb, only in-frame clones are kept and a portion is missing. The data hold about 200,000 clones, with 75% to 85% observed a single time. Sequencing used PBMCs. The receptors stem from a woman aged 40 to 49 in good health and CMV-seronegative.

The rearrangement uses TRBV19 and TRBJ2-7; D is possibly TRBD2 (5 bases). V lost 3 bases, J lost 2 bases, and 11 bases lay in between. CDR3 length: 14 amino acids. Germline V CDR1 and CDR2: LNHDA, SQIVND (reference sequence). In nucleotides, the CDR3 is TGTGCCAGTAGTATCCGGGGAGCGCCCTACGAGCAGTACTTC. Its translation is CASSIRGAPYEQYF.

The chain carries TRBV2 and TRBJ2-7; D perhaps matches TRBD2 (5 bases). Germline V gives CDR1 SNHLY, CDR2 FYNNEI. The V end was cut by 2 bases, the J end by 2 bases, with 10 bases between. The CDR3 contains 14 residues. DNA of the CDR3: TGTGCCAGCAGTGAAACGACGGAGGCCTACGAGCAGTACTTC. Residues: CASSETTEAYEQYF.

The chain combines TRBV5-8 with TRBJ2-5, with 8 bases matching TRBD1. V gave up 4 bases and J gave up 11 bases; unmatched junction bases: 7. Germline-derived CDR1 and CDR2 are SGHTS and YDEGEE. The CDR3 extends over 12 amino acids. CDR3 sequence reads: CASSPRTGTQYF. CDR3 bases: TGTGCCAGCAGCCCGCGGACAGGGACGCAGTACTTC.

This chain uses TRBV25-1 with TRBJ1-3; D uncertain. V was shortened by 8 bases and J by 0 bases, with 11 bases between the two germline ends. The CDR3 runs to 14 residues. Germline assignment: CDR1 MGHDK and CDR2 SYGVNS. CDR3 nucleotides: TGTGCCAGCTCCCGCCGTAGCTCTGGAAACACCATATATTTT. Amino acid sequence: CASSRRSSGNTIYF.

A single count supports this clone. V and J are TRBV9 and TRBJ2-2; D is possibly TRBD1 (6 bases). Germline V gene sequence: CDR1 SGDLS, CDR2 YYNGEE. The CDR3 is 16 residues long. Trimming left V 3 bases short and J 1 base short, with 13 bases between. The CDR3 loop is CASSASTGKNTGELFF. The DNA of the CDR3 is TGTGCCAGCAGCGCCTCAACAGGGAAGAACACCGGGGAGCTGTTTTTT.

This clone has a handful of counts. The chain recombines TRBV27 with TRBJ1-1, with a tentative D call TRBD1 (5 bases). Germline CDR1 MNHEY, CDR2 SMNVEV (reference sequence). CDR3 size: 17 residues. V was pared by 2 bases and J by 2 bases, with 18 bases between. The CDR3 reads CASSLGLAKGPNTEAFF. CDR3 sequence (DNA): TGTGCCAGCAGTTTAGGGCTGGCTAAGGGGCCAAACACTGAAGCTTTCTTT.

The chain couples TRBV2 to TRBJ2-5, with D perhaps TRBD2 (5 bases). Germline CDR1 and CDR2: SNHLY and FYNNEI. V lost 5 bases and J 9 bases, leaving 19 bases between the germline ends. The CDR3 extends over 14 amino acids. CDR3 sequence: CASSLAFTPGAQYF. The CDR3, as DNA: TGTGCCAGCAGTCTTGCCTTTACCCCCGGGGCCCAGTACTTC.

This chain links TRBV28 with TRBJ2-1; 13 positions agree with TRBD2. With 5 bases clipped from V and 10 bases from J, the junction kept 11 bases outside the gene matches. The CDR3 extends over 16 amino acids. The V gene's germline CDR1 is MDHEN and CDR2 SYDVKM. CDR3 DNA sequence: TGTGCCAGCAGTACCCCCGGGACTAGCGGGACGCGGGAGCAGTTCTTC. Translation: CASSTPGTSGTREQFF. The whole variable domain, remainder taken from reference TRBV28 and TRBJ2-1, is DVKVTQSSRYLVKRTGEKVFLECVQDMDHENMFWYRQDPGLGLRLIYFSYDVKMKEKGDIPEGYSVSREKKERFSLILESASTNQTSMYLCASSTPGTSGTREQFFGPGTRLTVL.

The V and J genes are TRBV15 and TRBJ2-3, with 11 bases fitting TRBD2. V lost 11 bases, J lost 3 bases, and 4 bases stayed unmatched. CDR3 length: 13 residues. Germline-derived CDR1 and CDR2 are LNHNV and YYDKDF (reference sequence). The CDR3 sequence is CALGTSGTDTQYF. The CDR3 nucleotides read TGTGCCCTCGGGACTAGCGGAACAGATACGCAGTATTTT.

J is TRBJ2-3 and V is TRBV5-1; D might be TRBD2 (7 bases). CDR1 and CDR2 from the germline V gene are SGHRS and YFSETQ. V lost 1 base and J lost 4, with 13 bases in between. The CDR3 has 15 amino acids. The CDR3 nucleotides are TGCGCCAGCAGCTTGCGTGTCGGGGGGCCAGATACGCAGTATTTT. It encodes CASSLRVGGPDTQYF.

Only one count was recorded for this clone. The V gene is TRBV9, the J gene TRBJ2-3, with D maybe TRBD1 (5 bases). The CDR3 consists of 14 residues. The ends were cut back, 2 bases at V and 0 bases at J, with 7 bases in the middle. Germline CDR1 is SGDLS and CDR2 is YYNGEE. In nucleotides, the CDR3 is TGTGCCAGCAGCGTCGCAGGGAGCACAGATACGCAGTATTTT. Protein sequence: CASSVAGSTDTQYF.

The chain carries TRBV28 and TRBJ1-1; D might be TRBD1 (5 bases). This CDR3 spans 14 amino acids. CDR1 is MDHEN, CDR2 SYDVKM, per germline. V was cut by 5 bases and J by 5 bases, with 15 bases left in between. In DNA, the CDR3 is TGTGCCAGCAGTCCCCCGGCGGGGGTGACTGAAGCTTTCTTT. This encodes CASSPPAGVTEAFF.

This chain uses TRBV7-6 with TRBJ1-3; unclear D gene. Germline CDR1 SGHVS, CDR2 FNYEAQ. V was cut by 5 bases and J by 0 bases, with 14 bases left in between. CDR3 length: 16 residues. CDR3 sequence reads: CASSRGLTVSGNTIYF. CDR3 in DNA: TGTGCCAGCAGCCGGGGATTAACTGTCTCTGGAAACACCATATATTTT.

The gene calls are TRBV4-1 and TRBJ2-1; D is perhaps TRBD2 (6 bases). Germline V CDR1 and CDR2: MGHRA, YSYEKL. V gave up 4 bases and J gave up 8 bases, with 18 bases separating them. The CDR3 runs to 15 residues. The CDR3 nucleotides are TGCGCCAGCAGCCTCGGCCCCGGGAGTTTCCATGAGCAGTTCTTC. It encodes CASSLGPGSFHEQFF.

The chain has TRBV7-9 and TRBJ1-5, with TRBD1 identical over 7 bases. Trimming removed 6 bases from V and 7 bases from J; junction bases left unmatched: 12. Germline CDR1 reads SEHNR; CDR2 reads FQNEAQ (reference sequence). This CDR3 is built from 15 residues. In DNA form, the CDR3 reads TGTGCCAGCAGTTCCCAGGGGGGAGGAGGCCAGCCCCAGCATTTT. Protein product: CASSSQGGGGQPQHF.

V usage is TRBV18 and J usage is TRBJ2-1; a possible D gene is TRBD2 (6 bases). V lost 6 bases, J lost 7 bases, and 16 bases lay in between. The CDR3 runs 14 residues. Germline V gene lookup returns CDR1 KGHSH and CDR2 LQKENI. The CDR3 loop is CASSPTGVENEQFF. In nucleotides, the CDR3 is TGTGCCAGCTCCCCGACGGGGGTTGAGAATGAGCAGTTCTTC. Full variable domain (outside the CDR3, taken from reference TRBV18 and TRBJ2-1): NAGVMQNPRHLVRRRGQEARLRCSPMKGHSHVYWYRQLPEEGLKFMVYLQKENIIDESGMPKERFSAEFPKEGPSILRIQQVVRGDSAAYFCASSPTGVENEQFFGPGTRLTVL.

The chain employs TRBV30 and TRBJ2-5, with D unclear. Near its end, the DNA agrees better with TRBJ2-7, so the J call may be wrong. The length of the CDR3 is 13 residues. Per germline, CDR1 GTSNPN and CDR2 SVGIG (reference sequence). CDR3 bases: TGTGCCTGGAGTCCCCCGGGTCACCACGAGCAGTACTTC. Translating it yields CAWSPPGHHEQYF.

The chain is built from TRBV19 and TRBJ2-7, with TRBD2 matching over 8 bases. Germline V gene sequence: CDR1 LNHDA, CDR2 SQIVND (reference sequence). J was trimmed by 3 bases and V by 5 bases; bases with no gene match: 6. The CDR3 totals 14 residues. This chain's CDR3 is CASSGSGNFYEQYF. In DNA, the CDR3 is TGTGCCAGTAGTGGTAGCGGGAATTTCTACGAGCAGTACTTC.

The J gene is TRBJ2-1, the V gene TRBV7-7; 8 bases are a match to TRBD2. The CDR3 is made up of 14 amino acids. Trimming at V came to 6 bases and at J to 9 bases, leaving 10 bases not matched to a gene. The germline V gene encodes CDR1 SSHAT and CDR2 FNYEAQ (reference sequence). CDR3 bases: TGTGCCAGCAGTACTAGCGGAAGCTTAGGTGAGCAGTTCTTC. Residues: CASSTSGSLGEQFF.

J is TRBJ2-5 and V is TRBV5-6; TRBD2 matches at 8 bases. V shed 2 bases and J 4 bases; nucleotides not matched to a gene: 4. Per germline, CDR1 SGHDT and CDR2 YYEEEE. This CDR3 is built from 14 residues. The chain's CDR3 is CASSLDLAGETQYF. The CDR3 DNA sequence: TGTGCCAGCAGCTTAGACCTAGCGGGAGAGACCCAGTACTTC.

V is TRBV12-5 and J is TRBJ2-5; TRBD1 matches 8 bases. Germline loops: CDR1 LGHNT, CDR2 FRNRAP. The CDR3 has 15 amino acids. With 3 bases clipped from V and 2 bases from J, the junction kept 5 bases outside the gene matches. CDR3 residues: CASGLSQGVQETQYF. CDR3 in DNA: TGTGCTAGTGGTTTATCACAGGGGGTGCAAGAGACCCAGTACTTC.

The chain carries TRBV29-1 and TRBJ1-1; D is uncertain. The CDR3 is 11 amino acids. V lost 4 bases and J lost 7, with 10 bases in between. The V gene's germline CDR1 is SQVTM and CDR2 ANQGSEA. CDR3 nucleotides: TGCAGCGTTGCCCGGGTGGGTGAAGCTTTCTTT. It specifies CSVARVGEAFF.

This sequence joins TRBV27 and TRBJ1-6; D call uncertain. CDR1 and CDR2 from the germline V gene are MNHEY and SMNVEV (reference sequence). The CDR3 has 14 amino acids. The germline V and J ends were trimmed by 7 bases and 0 bases, with 7 bases remaining between them. The CDR3 region has the DNA TGTGCCAGCAAGCCGAGCTCCTATAATTCACCCCTCCACTTT. This sequence encodes CASKPSSYNSPLHF.

This clone came up a few times. The rearrangement links TRBV28 to TRBJ1-5, with a possible D match to TRBD1 (6 bases). The CDR3 consists of 14 residues. V dropped 3 bases and J dropped 4 bases, with 10 bases sitting between them. CDR1 and CDR2 from the germline V gene are MDHEN and SYDVKM. The CDR3 protein is CASSFRGRNQPQHF. The CDR3 DNA follows: TGTGCCAGCAGTTTCAGGGGTCGGAATCAGCCCCAGCATTTT. The full variable domain, rest sourced from reference TRBV28 and TRBJ1-5, is DVKVTQSSRYLVKRTGEKVFLECVQDMDHENMFWYRQDPGLGLRLIYFSYDVKMKEKGDIPEGYSVSREKKERFSLILESASTNQTSMYLCASSFRGRNQPQHFGDGTRLSIL.

The chain joins TRBV30 to TRBJ2-1; 9 nucleotides align to TRBD1. After removal of 2 bases from V and 8 bases from J, the junction contained 13 bases not matched to a gene. Germline CDR1 GTSNPN, CDR2 SVGIG (reference sequence). This CDR3 region has 16 residues. This CDR3 reads CAWSLTPGQGFDEQFF. DNA for the CDR3: TGTGCCTGGAGTCTGACTCCGGGACAGGGTTTCGATGAGCAGTTCTTC.